This paragraph reports one TCR beta chain. This clonotype was seen repeatedly, ten times or more. It has no known antigen specificity. It has no much larger one-base neighbor in the sample; base qualities were not kept. This sample stems from a study of T cell repertoires in cytomegalovirus infection (dated by TCRdb to about 2019). For the wider study: Peptide stimulations targeted recently identified HLA-C-restricted CMV epitopes, whose presentation resists viral immunomodulation, together with well-studied HLA-B-restricted epitopes. Donor HLA type was relevant to the analysis, because carriage of CMV infection together with the matching HLA type was indicated by public TCR beta signatures.

Overall results and qualifications from the work: Cumulative frequency of public TCR beta family members discriminated carriers of CMV infection plus the relevant HLA type in this cohort and an independent 352-donor cohort. The ex vivo response was dominated by HLA-C-restricted CMV-specific TCR beta clonotypes, which also provided the single most frequent clonotype in two of eight donors.

The run used an Illumina HiSeq 1500. TCRdb redid the processing of the public reads, applying fastp at Q25 and MiXCR, and retained in-frame beta chains. Each CDR3 protein gets just one entry, which takes the most common genes and DNA from the rows behind it. Present in this sample are roughly 90,000 distinct CDR3 sequences, 24% of which were seen just once. About 50% of the sample is taken by the ten largest. The treatment or condition label for this specimen denotes: in vitro stimulation with specific CMV peptide epitopes to enrich CMV-specific T cells. The junction shows trimming of 0 bases on V and 7 bases on J, plus 4 bases between the germline ends. There are 11 amino acids in the CDR3, from cysteine to phenylalanine inclusive. Of all the DNA, just the CDR3 is kept, 33 bases in frame from base 1. The germline V gene (reference sequence) yields MNHNY for CDR1 and SVGAGI for CDR2.

Specimen: CD8+ T cells from cultured PBMCs, collected from culture after CMV antigen stimulation. Here the chain combines TRBV6-6 and TRBJ2-7; no D segment can be confidently identified. The TCR sequence derives from a human donor in good health (CMV status not recorded). Some clones in this sample may be carry-over from other donors' samples. The CDR3 here reads CASSYSGEQYF. The nucleotides read TGTGCCAGCAGTTACTCGGGTGAGCAGTACTTC.